A selection of T cell receptor beta chains follows, all from one sample in a study of response to subunit inactivated influenza vaccine. From the RT-PCR reads, TCRdb called clonotypes with MiXCR, one entry per CDR3 protein. The sample shows about 500,000 distinct CDR3 sequences, 6.5% to 8% of them seen only once. This specimen consisted of PBMCs from blood, obtained around 25 months after vaccination. Receptors originate from a man aged 50-75 years who received an inactivated influenza vaccine. Each CDR3 is given with its conserved first and last residue. The D gene is left open where the match is weak. Expanded clones are given a class, and other clones once, few, many or no size at all.

cdr3_nt,cdr3_aa,d_call,j_call,clone_size,v_call
TGCGCCAGCAGCTTGTCGTCAGGGTTGGAGACCCAGTACTTC,CASSLSSGLETQYF,NA,TRBJ2-5,few,TRBV5-1
TGCAGCGGATTTACAGATACGCAGTATTTT,CSGFTDTQYF,NA,TRBJ2-3,NA,TRBV29-1
TGTGCCAGCAGCTATACAGGGAACTACGAGCAGTACTTC,CASSYTGNYEQYF,NA,TRBJ2-7,NA,TRBV7-9
TGTGCCAGCAGCTCGGACAGGAAAATCGCCTACACCTTC,CASSSDRKIAYTF,TRBD1,TRBJ1-2,many,TRBV7-9
TGCGCCAGCAGCATCCCCGGACCAGTCCACAATGAGCAGTTCTTC,CASSIPGPVHNEQFF,NA,TRBJ2-1,many,TRBV5-1
TGCGCCAGCAGCCAAGTGAGCGGGGGGCAAGAGACCCAGTACTTC,CASSQVSGGQETQYF,TRBD2,TRBJ2-5,few,TRBV4-3
TGTGCCAGCAGCGTAGCGGCGTCATCGGCGGAGACCCAGTACTTC,CASSVAASSAETQYF,NA,TRBJ2-5,few,TRBV7-8
TGCAGTACTAGGGACTATCAGTACGAGCAGTACTTC,CSTRDYQYEQYF,TRBD2,TRBJ2-7,many,TRBV20-1
TGTGCCAGCAGCTTAAAGGGGTGGGAGCAGTACTTC,CASSLKGWEQYF,NA,TRBJ2-7,NA,TRBV7-9
TGTGCCAGCAGAAGACAGGATCAAGAGACCCAGTACTTC,CASRRQDQETQYF,NA,TRBJ2-5,many,TRBV12-3/TRBV12-4
TGCGCCAGCAGCCAAGGGGGATATGAGCAGTTCTTC,CASSQGGYEQFF,NA,TRBJ2-1,many,TRBV5-1
TGTGCCAGCAGGGCCCGGACTAGCGGGTTCACAGATACGCAGTATTTT,CASRARTSGFTDTQYF,TRBD2,TRBJ2-3,NA,TRBV2
TGCAGCGTTGTGGGCCCCACCGGGGAGCTGTTTTTT,CSVVGPTGELFF,NA,TRBJ2-2,few,TRBV29-1
TGCAGTGCTAACGGGCGGGGCCAAGAGACCCAGTACTTC,CSANGRGQETQYF,NA,TRBJ2-5,few,TRBV20-1
TGTGCCAGCAGTTACTCGACAGTGAGCAATCAGCCCCAGCATTTT,CASSYSTVSNQPQHF,NA,TRBJ1-5,NA,TRBV6-2/TRBV6-3
TGTGCCAGCTGCTTCCTAACTAGCGGGAGTGGCGAGCAGTACTTC,CASCFLTSGSGEQYF,TRBD2,TRBJ2-7,NA,TRBV7-8
TGTGCCAGCAGCCGGGCAGTAGGGGACATCTATGGCTACACCTTC,CASSRAVGDIYGYTF,NA,TRBJ1-2,NA,TRBV12-3/TRBV12-4
TGCGCCAGCAGCTTGGCCCTAGCGGGAGCCTACGAGCAGTACTTC,CASSLALAGAYEQYF,TRBD2,TRBJ2-7,few,TRBV5-1
TGTGCCATCAGTGATTTGGGACAGGGAATTAGCTACGAGCAGTACTTC,CAISDLGQGISYEQYF,TRBD1,TRBJ2-7,many,TRBV10-3
TGCGCCAGCAGCGTGGCCGGACTCAACCCAGATACGCAGTATTTT,CASSVAGLNPDTQYF,NA,TRBJ2-3,many,TRBV5-1
TGCAGTGCTAGACCCACCCCGGGGGCCACTAGGTATAGCAATCAGCCCCAGCATTTT,CSARPTPGATRYSNQPQHF,NA,TRBJ1-5,NA,TRBV20-1
TGTGCCAGCAGCCCATTGACTAGCGGGGCCGGGGAGCTGTTTTTT,CASSPLTSGAGELFF,TRBD2,TRBJ2-2,few,TRBV6-1
TGTGCCAGCAGTTATGATGAGGGCTTGAGCACAGATACGCAGTATTTT,CASSYDEGLSTDTQYF,NA,TRBJ2-3,many,TRBV6-5
TGTGCCACCAGTGATACCAGGGGTACCGGGGAGCTGTTTTTT,CATSDTRGTGELFF,NA,TRBJ2-2,NA,TRBV24-1
TGTGCCACCAGCAGGGGGGACGTTAGCTCCTACGAGCAGTACTTC,CATSRGDVSSYEQYF,NA,TRBJ2-7,NA,TRBV15
TGCAGTGTCCAGTCGGGTGGGGCCCGTAATCAGCCCCAGCATTTT,CSVQSGGARNQPQHF,NA,TRBJ1-5,few,TRBV20-1
TGCAGCGCCGGCGGGTCCGGGGAGCTGTTTTTT,CSAGGSGELFF,NA,TRBJ2-2,many,TRBV29-1